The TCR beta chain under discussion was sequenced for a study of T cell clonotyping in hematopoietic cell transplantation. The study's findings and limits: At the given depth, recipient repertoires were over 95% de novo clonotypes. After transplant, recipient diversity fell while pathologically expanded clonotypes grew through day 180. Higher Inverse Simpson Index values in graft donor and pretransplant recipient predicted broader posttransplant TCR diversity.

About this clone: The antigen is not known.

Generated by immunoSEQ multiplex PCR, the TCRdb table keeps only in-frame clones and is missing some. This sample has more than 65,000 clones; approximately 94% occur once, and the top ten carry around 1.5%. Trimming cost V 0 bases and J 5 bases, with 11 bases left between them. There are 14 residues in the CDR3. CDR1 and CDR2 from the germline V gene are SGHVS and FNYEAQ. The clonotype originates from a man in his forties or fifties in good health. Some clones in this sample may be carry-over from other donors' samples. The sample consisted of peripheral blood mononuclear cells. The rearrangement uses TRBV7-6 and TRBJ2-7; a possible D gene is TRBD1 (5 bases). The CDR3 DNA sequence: TGTGCCAGCAGCTTAGCACCCTTGGGGCACGAGCAGTACTTC. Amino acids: CASSLAPLGHEQYF.